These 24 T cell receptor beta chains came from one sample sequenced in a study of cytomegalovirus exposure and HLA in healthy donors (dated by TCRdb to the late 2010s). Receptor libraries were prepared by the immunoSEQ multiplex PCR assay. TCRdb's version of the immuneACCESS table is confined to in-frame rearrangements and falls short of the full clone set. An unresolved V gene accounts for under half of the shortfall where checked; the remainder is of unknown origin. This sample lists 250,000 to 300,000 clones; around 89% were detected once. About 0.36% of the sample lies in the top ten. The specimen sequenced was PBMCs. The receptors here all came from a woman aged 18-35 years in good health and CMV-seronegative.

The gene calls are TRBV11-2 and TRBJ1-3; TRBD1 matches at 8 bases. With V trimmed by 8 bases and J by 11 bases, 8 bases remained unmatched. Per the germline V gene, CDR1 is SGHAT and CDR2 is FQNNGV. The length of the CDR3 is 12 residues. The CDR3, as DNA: TGTGCCAGCGGACAGATGACAGGGGCCATATATTTT. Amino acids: CASGQMTGAIYF. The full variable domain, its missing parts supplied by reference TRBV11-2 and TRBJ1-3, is EAGVAQSPRYKIIEKRQSVAFWCNPISGHATLYWYQQILGQGPKLLIQFQNNGVVDDSQLPKDRFSAERLKGVDSTLKIQPAKLEDSAVYLCASGQMTGAIYFGEGSWLTVV.

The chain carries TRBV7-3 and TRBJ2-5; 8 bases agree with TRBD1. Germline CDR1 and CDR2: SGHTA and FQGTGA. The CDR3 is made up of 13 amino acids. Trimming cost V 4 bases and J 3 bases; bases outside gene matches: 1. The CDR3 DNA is TGTGCCAGCAGCTCGACAGGGGAAGAGACCCAGTACTTC. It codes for CASSSTGEETQYF. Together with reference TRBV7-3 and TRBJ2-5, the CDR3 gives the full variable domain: GAGVSQTPSNKVTEKGKYVELRCDPISGHTALYWYRQSLGQGPEFLIYFQGTGAADDSGLPNDRFFAVRPEGSVSTLKIQRTERGDSAVYLCASSSTGEETQYFGPGTRLLVL.

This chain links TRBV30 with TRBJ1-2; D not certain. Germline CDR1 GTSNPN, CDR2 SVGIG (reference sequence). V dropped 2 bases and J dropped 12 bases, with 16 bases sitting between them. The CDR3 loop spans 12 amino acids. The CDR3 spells CAWSWAGPVDTF. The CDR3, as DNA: TGTGCCTGGAGTTGGGCCGGCCCGGTTGACACCTTC.

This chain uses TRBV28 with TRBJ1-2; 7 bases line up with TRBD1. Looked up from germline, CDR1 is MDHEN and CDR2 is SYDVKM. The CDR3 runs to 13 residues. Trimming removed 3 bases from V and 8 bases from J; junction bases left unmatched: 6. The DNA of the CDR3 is TGTGCCAGCAGTTTTGAAAGGGGGCGAGGCTACACCTTC. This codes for CASSFERGRGYTF.

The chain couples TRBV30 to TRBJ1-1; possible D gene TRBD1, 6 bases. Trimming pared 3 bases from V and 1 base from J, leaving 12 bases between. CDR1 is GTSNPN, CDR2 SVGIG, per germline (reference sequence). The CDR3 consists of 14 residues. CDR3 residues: CAWRETGSNTEAFF. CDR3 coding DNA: TGTGCCTGGAGAGAGACAGGTTCGAACACTGAAGCTTTCTTT. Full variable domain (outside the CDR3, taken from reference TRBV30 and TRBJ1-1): SQTIHQWPATLVQPVGSPLSLECTVEGTSNPNLYWYRQAAGRGLQLLFYSVGIGQISSEVPQNLSASRPQDRQFILSSKKLLLSDSGFYLCAWRETGSNTEAFFGQGTRLTVV.

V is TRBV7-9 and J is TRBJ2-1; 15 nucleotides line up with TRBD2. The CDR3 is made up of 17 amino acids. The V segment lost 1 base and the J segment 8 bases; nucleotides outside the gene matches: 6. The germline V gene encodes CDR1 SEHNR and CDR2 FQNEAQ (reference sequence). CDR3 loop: CASSLVWTSGGDHEQFF. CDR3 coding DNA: TGTGCCAGCAGCTTAGTGTGGACTAGCGGGGGGGATCATGAGCAGTTCTTC.

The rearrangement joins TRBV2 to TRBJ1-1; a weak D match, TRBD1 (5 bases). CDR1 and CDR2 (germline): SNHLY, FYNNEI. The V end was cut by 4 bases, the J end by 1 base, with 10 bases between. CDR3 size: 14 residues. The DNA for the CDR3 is TGTGCCAGCAGTGCCTCAGGGCGGAACACTGAAGCTTTCTTT. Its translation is CASSASGRNTEAFF.

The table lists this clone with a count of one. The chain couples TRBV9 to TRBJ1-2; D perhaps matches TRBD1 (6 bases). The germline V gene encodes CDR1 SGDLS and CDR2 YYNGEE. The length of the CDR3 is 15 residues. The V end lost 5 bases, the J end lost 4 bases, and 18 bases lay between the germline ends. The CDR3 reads CASSRGRAQIYGYTF. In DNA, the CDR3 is TGTGCCAGCAGTAGGGGGAGGGCCCAGATCTATGGCTACACCTTC.

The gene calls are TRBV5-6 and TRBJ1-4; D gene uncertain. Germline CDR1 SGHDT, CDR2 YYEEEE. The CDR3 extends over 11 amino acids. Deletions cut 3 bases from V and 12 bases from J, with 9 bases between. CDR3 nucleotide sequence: TGTGCCAGCAGCTCGGCGCGGGAACTGTTTTTT. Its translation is CASSSARELFF.

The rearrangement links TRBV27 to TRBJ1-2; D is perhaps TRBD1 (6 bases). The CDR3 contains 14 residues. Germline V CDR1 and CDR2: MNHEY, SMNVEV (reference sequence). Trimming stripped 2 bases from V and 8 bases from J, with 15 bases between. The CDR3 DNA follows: TGTGCCAGCAGTTTACGGATACAGGGTGAAGGCTACACCTTC. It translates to CASSLRIQGEGYTF.

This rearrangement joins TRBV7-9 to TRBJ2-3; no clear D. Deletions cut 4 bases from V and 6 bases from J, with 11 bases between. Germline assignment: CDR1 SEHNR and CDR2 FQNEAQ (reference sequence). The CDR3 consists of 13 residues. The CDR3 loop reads CASSSRVKDTQYF. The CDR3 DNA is TGTGCCAGCAGCTCCCGGGTTAAGGATACGCAGTATTTT.

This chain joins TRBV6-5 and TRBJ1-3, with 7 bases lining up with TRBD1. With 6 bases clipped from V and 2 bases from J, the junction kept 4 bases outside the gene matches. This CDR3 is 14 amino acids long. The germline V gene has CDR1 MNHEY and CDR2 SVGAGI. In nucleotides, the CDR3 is TGTGCCAGCAGACCGACAGGGACTGGAAACACCATATATTTT. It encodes CASRPTGTGNTIYF.

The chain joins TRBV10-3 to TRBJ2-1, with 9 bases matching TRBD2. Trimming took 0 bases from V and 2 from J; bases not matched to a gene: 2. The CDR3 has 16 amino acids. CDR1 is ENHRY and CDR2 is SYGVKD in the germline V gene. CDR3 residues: CAISESGGGAYNEQFF. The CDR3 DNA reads TGTGCCATCAGTGAGTCGGGCGGGGGGGCCTACAATGAGCAGTTCTTC.

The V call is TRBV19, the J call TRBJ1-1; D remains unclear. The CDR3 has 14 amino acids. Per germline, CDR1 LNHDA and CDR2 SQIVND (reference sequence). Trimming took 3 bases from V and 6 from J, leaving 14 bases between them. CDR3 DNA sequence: TGTGCCAGTAGTATCGACCCGGGCGGGTCTGAAGCTTTCTTT. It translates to CASSIDPGGSEAFF.

CDR3 bases: TGTGCCAGCAGGGGCCTAGCGGGGGGGCCAAAGACCCAGTACTTC. Translated, it gives CASRGLAGGPKTQYF. The rearrangement joins TRBV28 to TRBJ2-5; 12 nucleotides align to TRBD2. CDR1 MDHEN and CDR2 SYDVKM come from the germline V gene. CDR3 length: 15 residues. Germline trimming cut 6 bases from V and 6 bases from J; bases unmatched to any gene: 8.

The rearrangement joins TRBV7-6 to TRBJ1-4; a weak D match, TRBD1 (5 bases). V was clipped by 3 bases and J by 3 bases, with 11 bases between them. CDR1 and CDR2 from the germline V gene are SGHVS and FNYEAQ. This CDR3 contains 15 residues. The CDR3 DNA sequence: TGTGCCAGCAGCTTCCTAGACAGATCTAATGAAAAACTGTTTTTT. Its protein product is CASSFLDRSNEKLFF. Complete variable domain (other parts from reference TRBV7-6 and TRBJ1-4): GAGVSQSPRYKVTKRGQDVALRCDPISGHVSLYWYRQALGQGPEFLTYFNYEAQQDKSGLPNDRFSAERPEGSISTLTIQRTEQRDSAMYRCASSFLDRSNEKLFFGSGTQLSVL.

DNA of the CDR3: TGTGCCATCAGGCCCCGGAGTAGCGAGACCGGGGAGCTGTTTTTT. Its protein product is CAIRPRSSETGELFF. The chain has TRBV10-3 and TRBJ2-2; a weak D match, TRBD2 (5 bases). The CDR3 sequence is 15 residues long. Germline V lookup: CDR1 ENHRY, CDR2 SYGVKD. V lost 6 bases and J lost 5, with 16 bases in between.

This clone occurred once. The DNA for the CDR3 is TGTGCCAGCAGCCCGGACAGGAGCTCTGGAAACACCATATATTTT. This codes for CASSPDRSSGNTIYF. The J gene is TRBJ1-3, the V gene TRBV7-9; 7 nucleotides agree with TRBD1. Germline lookup yields CDR1 SEHNR and CDR2 FQNEAQ (reference sequence). This CDR3 has 15 residues. Trimming at V came to 5 bases and at J to 0 bases, leaving 4 bases not matched to a gene.

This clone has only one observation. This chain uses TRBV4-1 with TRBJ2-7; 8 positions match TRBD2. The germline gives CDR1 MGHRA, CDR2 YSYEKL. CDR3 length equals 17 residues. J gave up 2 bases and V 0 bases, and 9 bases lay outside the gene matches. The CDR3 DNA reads TGCGCCAGCAGCCAAGATCGAGGCGGGGGGTCCCCCTACGAGCAGTACTTC. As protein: CASSQDRGGGSPYEQYF.

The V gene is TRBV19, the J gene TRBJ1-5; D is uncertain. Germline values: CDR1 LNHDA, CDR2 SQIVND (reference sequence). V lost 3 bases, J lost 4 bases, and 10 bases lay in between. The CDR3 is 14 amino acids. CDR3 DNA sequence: TGTGCCAGTAGTATGGGTCCGACTAATCAGCCCCAGCATTTT. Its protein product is CASSMGPTNQPQHF.

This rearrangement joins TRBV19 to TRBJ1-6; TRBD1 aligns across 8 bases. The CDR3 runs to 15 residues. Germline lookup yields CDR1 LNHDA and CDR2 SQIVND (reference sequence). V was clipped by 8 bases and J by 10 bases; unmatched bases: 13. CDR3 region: CASGAWDRPGSPLHF. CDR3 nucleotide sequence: TGTGCCAGTGGAGCTTGGGACAGGCCTGGCTCACCCCTCCACTTT.

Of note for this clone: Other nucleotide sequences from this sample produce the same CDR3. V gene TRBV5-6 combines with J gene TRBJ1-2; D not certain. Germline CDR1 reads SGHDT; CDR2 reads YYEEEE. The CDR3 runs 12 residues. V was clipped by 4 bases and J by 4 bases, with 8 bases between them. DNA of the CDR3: TGTGCCAGCAGCCCTGGAGGCTATGGCTACACCTTC. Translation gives CASSPGGYGYTF.

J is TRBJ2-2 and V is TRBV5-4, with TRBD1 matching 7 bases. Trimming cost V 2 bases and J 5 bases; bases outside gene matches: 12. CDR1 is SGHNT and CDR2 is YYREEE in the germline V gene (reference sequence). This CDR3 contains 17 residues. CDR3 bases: TGTGCCAGCAGCTTAGTTCTGGACGCAGGGGGAACCGGGGAGCTGTTTTTT. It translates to CASSLVLDAGGTGELFF.

CDR3 residues: CASRSGEKTQYF. The CDR3 bases are TGTGCCAGCAGGAGCGGGGAAAAGACCCAGTACTTC. V usage is TRBV6-5 and J usage is TRBJ2-5; 7 nucleotides agree with TRBD2. Trimming cost V 6 bases and J 6 bases; bases outside gene matches: 4. Germline V gene lookup returns CDR1 MNHEY and CDR2 SVGAGI. The length of the CDR3 is 12 residues.